This entry lists 8 T cell receptor beta chains sequenced from one sample in a study of beta chain features in type 1 diabetes. Expressed TCRB transcripts were sequenced after all isolated RNA was converted to cDNA. TCRdb's copy holds only in-frame clones and misses some; the assay was immunoSEQ multiplex PCR. The sample has some 140,000 clones; 7% to 10% are singletons. The sample was central memory CD4+ T cells from blood. These receptors all come from a man aged 18 to 29 in good health.

This clone was found a few times. The chain carries TRBV2 and TRBJ1-2; 7 bases map to TRBD1. The ends lost 1 base at V and 7 bases at J; junction bases unmatched: 6. Germline loops: CDR1 SNHLY, CDR2 FYNNEI. The CDR3 has 14 amino acids. CDR3 sequence reads: CASSEGQGSSGYTF. The CDR3 DNA is TGTGCCAGCAGTGAAGGACAGGGATCATCTGGCTACACCTTC.

As DNA, the CDR3 is TGTGCCAGCAGGACAGGGGATACGCAGTATTTT. Translation: CASRTGDTQYF. J is TRBJ2-3 and V is TRBV7-2, with 7 bases matching TRBD1. CDR3 length equals 11 residues. After removal of 6 bases from V and 6 bases from J, the junction contained 0 bases not matched to a gene. The germline gives CDR1 SGHTA, CDR2 FQGNSA.

This clone showed up just a few times. This rearrangement joins TRBV4-1 to TRBJ1-2; maybe TRBD1 (6 bases). Trimming removed 4 bases at V and 0 bases at J, with 9 bases between. CDR3 length: 14 amino acids. Germline V gene lookup returns CDR1 MGHRA and CDR2 YSYEKL. The CDR3 nucleotides read TGCGCCAGCAGCCTGGACAGCACTAACTATGGCTACACCTTC. Its translation is CASSLDSTNYGYTF.

This rearrangement joins TRBV29-1 to TRBJ1-1, with TRBD1 identical over 7 bases. The J segment lost 0 bases and the V segment lost 6 bases, leaving 7 bases of the junction unmatched. Germline CDR1 and CDR2: SQVTM and ANQGSEA. The CDR3 length is 14 residues. The CDR3 DNA is TGCAGCGTGGGGGCAGGGGGTTTGAACACTGAAGCTTTCTTT. Its translation is CSVGAGGLNTEAFF.

V usage is TRBV9 and J usage is TRBJ2-7; 14 bases fit TRBD2. The ends lost 0 bases at V and 1 base at J; junction bases unmatched: 3. The CDR3 runs to 17 residues. CDR1 is SGDLS, CDR2 YYNGEE, per germline. CDR3 nucleotides: TGTGCCAGCAGCGTAGGGACTAGCGGGGGGACTTCCTACGAGCAGTACTTC. It codes for CASSVGTSGGTSYEQYF.

The chain carries TRBV29-1 and TRBJ2-7; D is ambiguous. The germline gives CDR1 SQVTM, CDR2 ANQGSEA. With 1 base removed from V and 1 base from J, the gap between germline ends came to 11 bases. This CDR3 has 14 residues. CDR3 sequence: CSVEADGQSYEQYF. CDR3 bases: TGCAGCGTTGAAGCTGATGGCCAGTCCTACGAGCAGTACTTC.

This clone has a handful of counts. This sequence joins TRBV7-2 and TRBJ1-1; 7 positions match TRBD1. The length of the CDR3 is 14 residues. CDR1 and CDR2 from the germline V gene are SGHTA and FQGNSA. The V and J ends lost 1 base and 5 bases, in that order; junction bases with no gene match: 4. CDR3 coding DNA: TGTGCCAGCAGCTTAGAACAGGGGATGACTGAAGCTTTCTTT. Its protein product is CASSLEQGMTEAFF.

This clone has a handful of counts. The V gene is TRBV5-6, the J gene TRBJ1-2; 9 bases agree with TRBD1. V dropped 5 bases and J dropped 8; count of bases not matched to a gene: 7. Germline V gives CDR1 SGHDT, CDR2 YYEEEE. The CDR3 totals 13 residues. DNA for the CDR3: TGTGCCAGCAGTCAAGACAGGGGGGAAGGCTACACCTTC. Protein sequence: CASSQDRGEGYTF.